The 19 T cell receptor beta chains below come from one sample, sequenced in a study of blood T cell repertoires in COVID-19. Sequencing used immunoSEQ multiplex PCR; TCRdb keeps in-frame clones, though not all of them. The sample consists of 60,000 to 75,000 clones, around 89% of them appearing once. Sequencing was done on a sample of peripheral blood. Source of these receptors: a human donor in a cohort sampled during active COVID-19.

The J gene is TRBJ1-2, the V gene TRBV7-9; 8 nucleotides match TRBD1. The V gene's germline CDR1 is SEHNR and CDR2 FQNEAQ (reference sequence). The CDR3 contains 13 residues. The J segment lost 6 bases and the V segment lost 7 bases, leaving 7 bases of the junction unmatched. CDR3 bases: TGTGCCAGCACCGGAACAGGGGGAGATGGCTACACCTTC. It specifies CASTGTGGDGYTF. Full variable domain (rest looked up from reference TRBV7-9 and TRBJ1-2): DTGVSQNPRHKITKRGQNVTFRCDPISEHNRLYWYRQTLGQGPEFLTYFQNEAQLEKSRLLSDRFSAERPKGSFSTLEIQRTEQGDSAMYLCASTGTGGDGYTFGSGTRLTVV.

The chain recombines TRBV19 with TRBJ2-1; 7 positions match TRBD2. The CDR3 runs to 14 residues. V shed 6 bases and J 3 bases; nucleotides not matched to a gene: 5. Germline V gene sequence: CDR1 LNHDA, CDR2 SQIVND (reference sequence). CDR3 sequence (DNA): TGTGCCAGTAGCATTAGCGGGTACTACAATGAGCAGTTCTTC. Translation gives CASSISGYYNEQFF.

This clone appeared a single time. V is TRBV4-1 and J is TRBJ1-2, with 8 bases identical to TRBD1. The V gene's germline CDR1 is MGHRA and CDR2 YSYEKL. Trimming removed 0 bases from V and 4 bases from J; junction bases left unmatched: 4. The CDR3 is made up of 15 amino acids. This chain's CDR3 is CASSQEDREVYGYTF. The CDR3 nucleotides read TGCGCCAGCAGCCAAGAGGACAGGGAGGTCTATGGCTACACCTTC.

This chain connects TRBV5-4 to TRBJ2-5; 9 bases map to TRBD1. The length of the CDR3 is 16 residues. CDR1 and CDR2 (germline): SGHNT, YYREEE (reference sequence). The junction had 9 bases not matched to a gene; V was cut back by 2 bases and J by 4 bases. Here the CDR3 DNA reads TGTGCCAGCAGCTTTTACACAGGGGGCTTGTCAGAGACCCAGTACTTC. Protein sequence: CASSFYTGGLSETQYF.

This sequence joins TRBV23-1 and TRBJ2-7, with 7 bases identical to TRBD1. TRBV23-1 carries the ORF label, with uncertain function. The V and J ends lost 4 bases and 7 bases, in that order; junction bases with no gene match: 13. The CDR3 extends over 15 amino acids. CDR3 residues: CASSPGQEELREQYF. CDR3 DNA: TGCGCCAGCAGTCCAGGACAGGAGGAACTAAGGGAGCAGTACTTC.

The rearrangement links TRBV14 to TRBJ1-2, with D possibly TRBD1 on 6 matching bases. V was pared by 0 bases and J by 8 bases, with 13 bases between. CDR3 length: 14 amino acids. Germline V gene lookup returns CDR1 SGHDN and CDR2 FVKESK. The CDR3 DNA reads as TGTGCCAGCAGCCAAGATCGGGGGGCAAGGGGCTACACCTTC. It translates to CASSQDRGARGYTF.

The chain recombines TRBV30 with TRBJ1-2; 8 nucleotides agree with TRBD1. The CDR3 sequence is 15 residues long. J lost 4 bases, V lost 0 bases, and 7 bases had no gene match. Germline CDR1 GTSNPN, CDR2 SVGIG (reference sequence). CDR3 sequence: CAWSVGGQVFYGYTF. Here the CDR3 DNA reads TGTGCCTGGAGTGTAGGGGGACAGGTGTTCTATGGCTACACCTTC.

This clone was recorded once. The rearrangement joins TRBV18 to TRBJ2-3, with D possibly matching TRBD1 (6 bases). The germline V gene has CDR1 KGHSH and CDR2 LQKENI. The length of the CDR3 is 15 residues. V was shortened by 3 bases and J by 2 bases, with 12 bases between the two germline ends. In nucleotides, the CDR3 is TGTGCCAGCTCACCGACACAGGGTAACACAGATACGCAGTATTTT. Translation: CASSPTQGNTDTQYF.

This clone was seen a single time. The chain is built from TRBV19 and TRBJ2-7; TRBD1 matches 11 bases. V was pared by 7 bases and J by 7 bases, with 9 bases of the junction left unmatched. The CDR3 totals 14 residues. CDR1 LNHDA and CDR2 SQIVND come from the germline V gene (reference sequence). The CDR3 sequence is CASTAGTGGTEQYF. In DNA form, the CDR3 reads TGTGCCAGTACAGCCGGGACAGGGGGGACGGAGCAGTACTTC. Together with reference TRBV19 and TRBJ2-7, the CDR3 gives the full variable domain: DGGITQSPKYLFRKEGQNVTLSCEQNLNHDAMYWYRQDPGQGLRLIYYSQIVNDFQKGDIAEGYSVSREKKESFPLTVTSAQKNPTAFYLCASTAGTGGTEQYFGPGTRLTVT.

The V gene is TRBV5-4, the J gene TRBJ1-1; tentatively, D is TRBD1 (6 bases). This CDR3 is 15 amino acids long. Trimming took off 4 bases at V and 0 bases at J, with 13 bases between the two ends. The V gene's germline CDR1 is SGHNT and CDR2 YYREEE (reference sequence). The CDR3, as DNA: TGTGCCAGCAGCCTGGATGGGACATTGAACACTGAAGCTTTCTTT. Its protein is CASSLDGTLNTEAFF.

V usage is TRBV5-1 and J usage is TRBJ2-3; TRBD2 agrees at 7 bases. The CDR3 has 16 residues. J was trimmed by 3 bases and V by 0 bases; bases with no gene match: 7. Germline lookup yields CDR1 SGHRS and CDR2 YFSETQ. The CDR3 loop is CASSLAQRGPTDTQYF. The CDR3 DNA sequence: TGCGCCAGCAGCTTGGCCCAGCGGGGACCTACAGATACGCAGTATTTT.

This CDR3 is CASIHRGGWDYGYTF. The CDR3 DNA reads as TGTGCCAGCATCCACAGGGGGGGGTGGGACTATGGCTACACCTTC. The chain couples TRBV2 to TRBJ1-2; 8 bases map to TRBD1. This CDR3 spans 15 amino acids. The ends lost 7 bases at V and 3 bases at J; junction bases unmatched: 10. Germline CDR1 is SNHLY and CDR2 is FYNNEI.

The rearrangement joins TRBV11-3 to TRBJ1-1; no firm D call. Trimming removed 0 bases at V and 3 bases at J, with 5 bases between. CDR1 SGHNT and CDR2 YENEEA come from the germline V gene. The CDR3 loop spans 13 amino acids. CDR3 DNA sequence: TGTGCCAGCAGCTTAGAGACTCACACTGAAGCTTTCTTT. Encoded protein: CASSLETHTEAFF. Looking up the rest from reference TRBV11-3 and TRBJ1-1 gives the full variable domain: EAGVVQSPRYKIIEKKQPVAFWCNPISGHNTLYWYLQNLGQGPELLIRYENEEAVDDSQLPKDRFSAERLKGVDSTLKIQPAELGDSAVYLCASSLETHTEAFFGQGTRLTVV.

The chain combines TRBV27 with TRBJ1-5; perhaps TRBD1 as D (5 bases). The CDR3 totals 14 residues. V was shortened by 3 bases and J by 6 bases, with 12 bases between the two germline ends. Per germline, CDR1 MNHEY and CDR2 SMNVEV (reference sequence). The CDR3 reads CASSFGGGGQPQHF. The CDR3 bases are TGTGCCAGCAGTTTTGGGGGGGGAGGTCAGCCCCAGCATTTT.

The chain links TRBV7-9 to TRBJ2-7; the match to TRBD1 covers 7 bases. The germline gives CDR1 SEHNR, CDR2 FQNEAQ (reference sequence). This CDR3 is 15 amino acids long. The junction had 12 bases not matched to a gene; V was cut back by 6 bases and J by 4 bases. CDR3: CASRIIQGPNYEQYF. In nucleotides, the CDR3 is TGTGCCAGCAGGATAATACAGGGGCCAAATTACGAGCAGTACTTC.

The CDR3 bases are TGTGCCAGCAGTGTTGGGACTAGCGGGAGGGTTGGGTTATCGGGTGTAGGCTACAATGAGCAGTTCTTC. Translated, it gives CASSVGTSGRVGLSGVGYNEQFF. The V gene is TRBV28, the J gene TRBJ2-1; TRBD2 matches 16 bases. The CDR3 extends over 23 amino acids. The J segment lost 3 bases and the V segment lost 5 bases, leaving 22 bases of the junction unmatched. Germline lookup yields CDR1 MDHEN and CDR2 SYDVKM.

This chain's CDR3 is CASSLRGNWFGYEQYF. The CDR3 DNA follows: TGTGCCAGCAGTTTAAGAGGGAACTGGTTTGGTTACGAGCAGTACTTC. The chain recombines TRBV27 with TRBJ2-7; D might be TRBD2 (5 bases). Trimming shortened V by 2 bases and J by 4 bases, and 18 bases separated the two germline ends. The CDR3 runs 16 residues. Germline CDR1 is MNHEY and CDR2 is SMNVEV (reference sequence).

The rearrangement joins TRBV3-1 (or the pseudogene TRBV3-2) to TRBJ2-1; 11 bases are a match to TRBD2. CDR1 and CDR2 (germline): LGHDT, YNNKEL (reference sequence). Trimming removed 4 bases from V and 3 bases from J; junction bases left unmatched: 11. This CDR3 is built from 18 residues. The CDR3 DNA sequence: TGTGCCAGCAGCCCGAACACGCCACTAGCGGGAGACTACAATGAGCAGTTCTTC. The encoded protein is CASSPNTPLAGDYNEQFF.

V is TRBV5-6 and J is TRBJ1-1, with D possibly being TRBD1 (6 bases). The CDR3 loop spans 15 amino acids. The V end lost 4 bases, the J end lost 1 base, and 14 bases lay between the germline ends. Germline CDR1 SGHDT, CDR2 YYEEEE. The CDR3 DNA follows: TGTGCCAGCAGCGGATTAGACAGGTCGAACACTGAAGCTTTCTTT. Its translation: CASSGLDRSNTEAFF.